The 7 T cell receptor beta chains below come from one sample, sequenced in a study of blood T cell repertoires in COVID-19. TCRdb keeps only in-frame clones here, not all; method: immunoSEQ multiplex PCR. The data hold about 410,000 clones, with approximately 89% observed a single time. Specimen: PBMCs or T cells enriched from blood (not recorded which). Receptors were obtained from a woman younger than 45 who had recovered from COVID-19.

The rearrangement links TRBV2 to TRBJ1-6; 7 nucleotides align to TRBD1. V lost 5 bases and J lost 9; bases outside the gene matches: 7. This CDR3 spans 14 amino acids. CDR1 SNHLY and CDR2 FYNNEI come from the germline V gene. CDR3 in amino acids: CASSRDSLASPLHF. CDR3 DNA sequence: TGTGCCAGCAGTAGGGACAGTCTTGCTTCACCCCTCCACTTT.

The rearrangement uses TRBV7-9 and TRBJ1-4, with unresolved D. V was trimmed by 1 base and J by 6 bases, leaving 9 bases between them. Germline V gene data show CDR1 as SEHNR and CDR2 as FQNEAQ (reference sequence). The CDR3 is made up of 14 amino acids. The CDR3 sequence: CASSLVGEYEKLFF. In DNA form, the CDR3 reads TGTGCCAGCAGCTTAGTCGGGGAGTATGAAAAACTGTTTTTT.

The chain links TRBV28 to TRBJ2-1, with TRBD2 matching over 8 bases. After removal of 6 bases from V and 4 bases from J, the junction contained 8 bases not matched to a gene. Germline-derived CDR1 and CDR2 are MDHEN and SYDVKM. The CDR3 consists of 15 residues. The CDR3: CASSLWREVYNEQFF. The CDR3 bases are TGTGCCAGCAGCCTCTGGCGGGAGGTTTACAATGAGCAGTTCTTC.

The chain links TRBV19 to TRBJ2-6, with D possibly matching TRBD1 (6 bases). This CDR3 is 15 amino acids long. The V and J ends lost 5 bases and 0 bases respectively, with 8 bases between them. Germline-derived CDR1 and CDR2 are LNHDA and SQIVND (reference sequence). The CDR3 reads CASSHRASGANVLTF. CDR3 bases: TGTGCCAGTAGTCACAGGGCCTCTGGGGCCAACGTCCTGACTTTC. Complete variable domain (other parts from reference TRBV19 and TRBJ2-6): DGGITQSPKYLFRKEGQNVTLSCEQNLNHDAMYWYRQDPGQGLRLIYYSQIVNDFQKGDIAEGYSVSREKKESFPLTVTSAQKNPTAFYLCASSHRASGANVLTFGAGSRLTVL.

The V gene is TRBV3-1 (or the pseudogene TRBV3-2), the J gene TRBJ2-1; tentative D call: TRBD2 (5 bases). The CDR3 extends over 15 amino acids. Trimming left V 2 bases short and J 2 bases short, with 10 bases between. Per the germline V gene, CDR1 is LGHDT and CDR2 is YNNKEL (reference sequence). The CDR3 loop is CASSQWSGAYNEQFF. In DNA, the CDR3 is TGTGCCAGCAGCCAATGGAGCGGAGCCTACAATGAGCAGTTCTTC.

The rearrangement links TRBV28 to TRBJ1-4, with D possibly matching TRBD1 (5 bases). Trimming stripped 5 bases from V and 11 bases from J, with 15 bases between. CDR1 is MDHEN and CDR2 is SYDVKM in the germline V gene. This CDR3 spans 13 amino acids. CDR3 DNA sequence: TGTGCCAGCAGTCCCGAGGACAATCGGAAACTGTTTTTT. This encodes CASSPEDNRKLFF.

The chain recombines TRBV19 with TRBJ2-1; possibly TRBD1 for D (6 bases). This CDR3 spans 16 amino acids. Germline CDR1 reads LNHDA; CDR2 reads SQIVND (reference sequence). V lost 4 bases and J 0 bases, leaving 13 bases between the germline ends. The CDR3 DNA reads TGTGCCAGTAGTACCTCCCAAGGGGGCTCCTACAATGAGCAGTTCTTC. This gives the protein CASSTSQGGSYNEQFF.